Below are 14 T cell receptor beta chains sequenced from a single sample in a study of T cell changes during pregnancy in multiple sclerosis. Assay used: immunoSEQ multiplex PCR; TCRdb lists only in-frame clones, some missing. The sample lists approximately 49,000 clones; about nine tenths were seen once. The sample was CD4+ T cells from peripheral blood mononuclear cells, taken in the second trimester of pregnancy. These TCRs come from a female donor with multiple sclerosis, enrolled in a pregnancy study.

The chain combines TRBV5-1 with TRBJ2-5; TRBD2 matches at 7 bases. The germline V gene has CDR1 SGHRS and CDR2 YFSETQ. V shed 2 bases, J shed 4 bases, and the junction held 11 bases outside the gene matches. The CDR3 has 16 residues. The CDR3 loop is CASSFTSEGWGETQYF. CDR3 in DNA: TGCGCCAGCAGCTTTACTAGCGAAGGTTGGGGAGAGACCCAGTACTTC.

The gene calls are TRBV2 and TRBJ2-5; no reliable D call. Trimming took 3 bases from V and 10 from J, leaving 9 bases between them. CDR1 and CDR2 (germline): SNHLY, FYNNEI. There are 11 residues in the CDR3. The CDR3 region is CASSDRHIQYF. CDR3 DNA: TGTGCCAGCAGTGATCGACATATCCAGTACTTC.

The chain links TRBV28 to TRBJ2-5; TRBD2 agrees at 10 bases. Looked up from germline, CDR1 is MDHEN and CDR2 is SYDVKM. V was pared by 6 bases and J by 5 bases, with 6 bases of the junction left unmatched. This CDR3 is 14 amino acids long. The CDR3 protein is CASSPGLAVETQYF. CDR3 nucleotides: TGTGCCAGCAGCCCCGGACTAGCGGTGGAGACCCAGTACTTC.

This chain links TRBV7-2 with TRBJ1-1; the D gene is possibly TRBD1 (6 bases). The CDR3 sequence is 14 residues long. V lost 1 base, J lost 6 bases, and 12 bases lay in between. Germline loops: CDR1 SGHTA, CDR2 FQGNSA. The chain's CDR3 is CASSLGFQGSEAFF. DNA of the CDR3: TGTGCCAGCAGCTTAGGTTTCCAGGGGTCTGAAGCTTTCTTT.

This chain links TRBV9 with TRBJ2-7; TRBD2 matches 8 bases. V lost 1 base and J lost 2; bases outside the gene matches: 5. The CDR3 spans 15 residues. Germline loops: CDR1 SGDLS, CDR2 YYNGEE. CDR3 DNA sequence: TGTGCCAGCAGCGTAAATACGGGAGGGCCCTACGAGCAGTACTTC. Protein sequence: CASSVNTGGPYEQYF.

The CDR3 sequence is CASSWRAGGGEQFF. DNA of the CDR3: TGTGCCAGCAGTTGGCGAGCGGGAGGCGGCGAGCAGTTCTTC. The genes are TRBV7-2 and TRBJ2-1; TRBD2 agrees at 9 bases. The germline CDR1 and CDR2 sequences are SGHTA and FQGNSA. This CDR3 region has 14 residues. V lost 6 bases, J lost 10 bases, and 10 bases stayed unmatched.

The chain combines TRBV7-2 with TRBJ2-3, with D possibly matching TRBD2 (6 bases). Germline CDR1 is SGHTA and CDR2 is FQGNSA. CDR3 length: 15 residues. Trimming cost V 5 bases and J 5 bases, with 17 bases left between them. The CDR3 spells CASSPGVWLGDTQYF. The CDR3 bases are TGTGCCAGCAGCCCGGGAGTCTGGTTAGGAGATACGCAGTATTTT.

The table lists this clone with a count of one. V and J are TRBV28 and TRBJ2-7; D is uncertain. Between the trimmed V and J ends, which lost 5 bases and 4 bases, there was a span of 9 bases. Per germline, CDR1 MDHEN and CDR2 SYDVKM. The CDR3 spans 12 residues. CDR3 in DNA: TGTGCCAGCAGTCCCACGACATACGAGCAGTACTTC. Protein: CASSPTTYEQYF.

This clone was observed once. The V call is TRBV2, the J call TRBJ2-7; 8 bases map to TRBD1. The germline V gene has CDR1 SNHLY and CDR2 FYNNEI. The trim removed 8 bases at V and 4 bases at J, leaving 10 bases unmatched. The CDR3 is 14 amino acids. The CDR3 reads CASSKGQGSYEQYF. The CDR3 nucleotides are TGTGCCAGCTCGAAAGGACAGGGATCGTACGAGCAGTACTTC.

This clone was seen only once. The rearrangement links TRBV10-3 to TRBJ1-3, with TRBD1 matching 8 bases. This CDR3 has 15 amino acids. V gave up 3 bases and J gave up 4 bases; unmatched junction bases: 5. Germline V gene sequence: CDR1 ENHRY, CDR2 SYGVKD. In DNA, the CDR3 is TGTGCCATCAGTGACCCGGACAGGGTCGGAAACACCATATATTTT. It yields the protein CAISDPDRVGNTIYF.

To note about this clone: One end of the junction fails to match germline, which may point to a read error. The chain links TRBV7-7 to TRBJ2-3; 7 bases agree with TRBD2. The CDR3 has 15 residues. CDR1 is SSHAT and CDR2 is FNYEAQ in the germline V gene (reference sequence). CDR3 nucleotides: TGTGCTAGCAGCCCCGGTCTAGCGGCTACAGATACGCAGTATTTT. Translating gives CASSPGLAATDTQYF.

CDR3 amino acids: CAGGNYEQYF. The CDR3 DNA follows: TGTGCCGGCGGGAACTACGAGCAGTACTTC. This chain links TRBV6-5 with TRBJ2-7, with D possibly matching TRBD2 (6 bases). Trimming took off 11 bases at V and 3 bases at J, with 8 bases between the two ends. The CDR3 runs to 10 residues. Looked up from germline, CDR1 is MNHEY and CDR2 is SVGAGI.

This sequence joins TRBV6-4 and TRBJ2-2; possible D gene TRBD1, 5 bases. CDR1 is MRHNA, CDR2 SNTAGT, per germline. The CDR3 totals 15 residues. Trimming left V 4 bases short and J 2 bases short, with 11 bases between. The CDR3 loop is CASSVKGSNTGELFF. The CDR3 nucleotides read TGTGCCAGCAGTGTAAAGGGGTCTAACACCGGGGAGCTGTTTTTT.

CDR3 sequence reads: CASRQGDYGYTF. CDR3 nucleotides: TGTGCCAGCAGACAGGGGGACTATGGCTACACCTTC. This chain connects TRBV28 to TRBJ1-2; 8 nucleotides line up with TRBD1. Germline loops: CDR1 MDHEN, CDR2 SYDVKM. This CDR3 is 12 amino acids long. J gave up 3 bases and V 6 bases, and 0 bases lay outside the gene matches.